Below, 20 T cell receptor beta chains from the same sample are listed, as sequenced in a study of T cell repertoires in cytomegalovirus infection. TCRdb processed the reads anew with MiXCR; each CDR3 protein has one entry. This sample has approximately 190,000 distinct CDR3 sequences, with approximately 30% found just once. The sequenced sample was PBMCs. Source of these receptors: a human donor in good health (CMV status not recorded). Some clones in this sample may be carry-over from other donors' samples.

The V and J genes are TRBV29-1 and TRBJ2-7; TRBD1 agrees at 9 bases. Germline V gives CDR1 SQVTM, CDR2 ANQGSEA. V gave up 1 base and J gave up 3 bases; unmatched junction bases: 10. This CDR3 region has 16 residues. This chain's CDR3 is CSVEGWGQGENYEQYF. The CDR3 DNA sequence: TGCAGCGTTGAAGGATGGGGACAGGGCGAGAACTACGAGCAGTACTTC.

This chain uses TRBV12-3 or TRBV12-4 with TRBJ2-1, with D uncertain. CDR3 length: 14 amino acids. V lost 8 bases and J 0 bases, leaving 11 bases between the germline ends. The CDR3 region is CASRIPFSYNEQFF. CDR3 nucleotide sequence: TGTGCCAGCCGGATCCCGTTCTCCTACAATGAGCAGTTCTTC.

This clonotype counts as medium-sized. V usage is TRBV27 and J usage is TRBJ2-6; D not resolved. The CDR3 is made up of 12 amino acids. Germline V lookup: CDR1 MNHEY, CDR2 SMNVEV (reference sequence). Trimming cost V 4 bases and J 2 bases, with 0 bases left between them. The CDR3 loop is CASSSGANVLTF. In DNA form, the CDR3 reads TGTGCCAGCAGTTCTGGGGCCAACGTCCTGACTTTC. The full variable domain, in which reference TRBV27 and TRBJ2-6 provide the parts outside the CDR3, is EAQVTQNPRYLITVTGKKLTVTCSQNMNHEYMSWYRQDPGLGLRQIYYSMNVEVTDKGDVPEGYKVSRKEKRNFPLILESPSPNQTSLYFCASSSGANVLTFGAGSRLTVL.

A word on this clonotype: Compared with germline, one end of the junction differs, possibly owing to a read error. The V call is TRBV5-3, the J call TRBJ2-7, with D perhaps being TRBD1 or TRBD2 (5 bases each). TRBV5-3 is assigned to the ORF class and has an uncertain function. This CDR3 is 15 amino acids long. CDR3 amino acids: CASSLRVQDLYEQYF. For the CDR3, the DNA is TGTGCCAGCAGCTTGCGGGTACAGGACCTCTACGAGCAGTACTTC.

This clonotype was recorded a few times. This chain connects TRBV5-1 to TRBJ1-1; D may be TRBD1 (5 bases). Per the germline V gene, CDR1 is SGHRS and CDR2 is YFSETQ. V dropped 4 bases and J dropped 4 bases, with 14 bases sitting between them. There are 14 residues in the CDR3. The CDR3 DNA reads TGCGCCAGCAGCCCGTGGGGGGTGGCCACTGAAGCTTTCTTT. Translation gives CASSPWGVATEAFF. Full variable domain (remainder filled in from reference TRBV5-1 and TRBJ1-1): KAGVTQTPRYLIKTRGQQVTLSCSPISGHRSVSWYQQTPGQGLQFLFEYFSETQRNKGNFPGRFSGRQFSNSRSEMNVSTLELGDSALYLCASSPWGVATEAFFGQGTRLTVV.

This clonotype was seen a few times. The genes are TRBV7-3 and TRBJ1-2; the match to TRBD1 covers 7 bases. CDR1 is SGHTA and CDR2 is FQGTGA in the germline V gene. The length of the CDR3 is 14 residues. The V segment lost 4 bases and the J segment 6 bases; nucleotides outside the gene matches: 8. The CDR3 DNA is TGTGCCAGCAGCTCACAGACAGGGAGCGATGGCTACACCTTC. Its translation is CASSSQTGSDGYTF.

Only a few counts were recorded for this clonotype. The rearrangement uses TRBV20-1 and TRBJ2-3; TRBD2 matches at 9 bases. CDR3 size: 16 residues. The ends lost 0 bases at V and 5 bases at J; junction bases unmatched: 9. CDR1 and CDR2 (germline): DFQATT, SNEGSKA (reference sequence). This CDR3 is CSARDGKRGDVDTQYF. The CDR3 DNA reads TGCAGTGCTAGAGATGGGAAGCGGGGGGATGTAGATACGCAGTATTTT.

Only a few counts were recorded for this clonotype. This sequence joins TRBV6-1 and TRBJ2-7; D is perhaps TRBD1 (5 bases). The CDR3 loop spans 13 amino acids. Germline values: CDR1 MNHNS, CDR2 SASEGT. Trimming took off 4 bases at V and 0 bases at J, with 7 bases between the two ends. CDR3 amino acids: CASSVRDSYEQYF. The CDR3 nucleotides are TGTGCCAGCAGTGTCAGGGACTCCTACGAGCAGTACTTC.

This clonotype was observed many times. The chain recombines TRBV7-8 with TRBJ1-1; D remains ambiguous. Trimming took 2 bases from V and 4 from J, leaving 11 bases between them. CDR3 length equals 14 residues. Germline V lookup: CDR1 SGHVS, CDR2 FQNEAQ. The CDR3 bases are TGTGCCAGCAGCTTACGTCTCGTGGGCACTGAAGCTTTCTTT. It encodes CASSLRLVGTEAFF. The full variable domain, its missing parts supplied by reference TRBV7-8 and TRBJ1-1, is GAGVSQSPRYKVAKRGQDVALRCDPISGHVSLFWYQQALGQGPEFLTYFQNEAQLDKSGLPSDRFFAERPEGSVSTLKIQRTQQEDSAVYLCASSLRLVGTEAFFGQGTRLTVV.

The chain couples TRBV2 to TRBJ2-2; 12 nucleotides line up with TRBD2. Germline values: CDR1 SNHLY, CDR2 FYNNEI. The junction had 3 bases not matched to a gene; V was cut back by 4 bases and J by 0 bases. The CDR3 is 17 residues long. The CDR3 DNA sequence: TGTGCCAGCAGTGTGACTAGCGGGGGTTCGAACACCGGGGAGCTGTTTTTT. Encoded protein: CASSVTSGGSNTGELFF.

Details on this clonotype: One end of the junction varies from germline; a read error may be responsible. The chain recombines TRBV7-7 with TRBJ2-1, with 10 bases identical to TRBD1. The CDR3 covers 15 residues. Germline CDR1 reads SSHAT; CDR2 reads FNYEAQ (reference sequence). The CDR3 bases are TGTGCTAGCAGCTGGGGGGACAGGGGCCACAATGAGCAGTTCTTC. This encodes CASSWGDRGHNEQFF.

V usage is TRBV6-1 and J usage is TRBJ1-1; TRBD1 matches 7 bases. CDR3 length: 15 residues. Germline CDR1 MNHNS, CDR2 SASEGT. V shed 10 bases, J shed 4 bases, and the junction held 15 bases outside the gene matches. CDR3 region: CATTGWYRGLTEAFF. The CDR3 DNA reads TGTGCCACTACGGGTTGGTACAGGGGACTCACTGAAGCTTTCTTT.

The chain combines TRBV7-3 with TRBJ2-1, with D unresolved. V lost 2 bases, J lost 3 bases, and 17 bases lay in between. The CDR3 is 17 residues long. Germline assignment: CDR1 SGHTA and CDR2 FQGTGA. The CDR3 sequence: CASSLSSIRVVYNEQFF. The CDR3 region has the DNA TGTGCCAGCAGCTTATCCTCGATTAGGGTAGTCTACAATGAGCAGTTCTTC.

CDR3 bases: TGTGCCAGCAGCCTCCTAACAGTGGAAGAGACCCAGTACTTC. Its protein product is CASSLLTVEETQYF. The chain joins TRBV11-2 to TRBJ2-5; D is unresolved. V lost 5 bases to trimming and J lost 3 bases, with 13 bases between them. Looked up from germline, CDR1 is SGHAT and CDR2 is FQNNGV. This CDR3 region has 14 residues.

This chain uses TRBV5-1 with TRBJ1-1, with a possible D match to TRBD1 (6 bases). Germline assignment: CDR1 SGHRS and CDR2 YFSETQ. This CDR3 comprises 16 residues. The germline V and J ends were trimmed by 3 bases and 1 base, with 16 bases remaining between them. The CDR3: CASSYGQPSWNTEAFF. CDR3 nucleotide sequence: TGCGCCAGCAGCTATGGACAGCCATCCTGGAACACTGAAGCTTTCTTT.

The chain couples TRBV20-1 to TRBJ2-3; 9 bases are shared with TRBD2. Germline V lookup: CDR1 DFQATT, CDR2 SNEGSKA (reference sequence). This CDR3 is 15 amino acids long. J gave up 4 bases and V 1 base, and 6 bases lay outside the gene matches. CDR3 DNA: TGCAGTGCTAGAGCCCCACTAGCGGGTGCAGATACGCAGTATTTT. It translates to CSARAPLAGADTQYF.

J is TRBJ2-6 and V is TRBV18; 9 bases are shared with TRBD1. CDR1 KGHSH and CDR2 LQKENI come from the germline V gene. The V segment lost 6 bases and the J segment 1 base; nucleotides outside the gene matches: 10. This CDR3 has 18 residues. The CDR3 region has the DNA TGTGCCAGCTCGGTTCCGGGACAGGGTCTTTCTGGGGCCAACGTCCTGACTTTC. Its translation is CASSVPGQGLSGANVLTF. The variable domain in full, completed from reference TRBV18 and TRBJ2-6, reads NAGVMQNPRHLVRRRGQEARLRCSPMKGHSHVYWYRQLPEEGLKFMVYLQKENIIDESGMPKERFSAEFPKEGPSILRIQQVVRGDSAAYFCASSVPGQGLSGANVLTFGAGSRLTVL.

This clonotype was seen a handful of times. The V and J genes are TRBV19 and TRBJ1-1; D may be TRBD1 (5 bases). Germline lookup yields CDR1 LNHDA and CDR2 SQIVND (reference sequence). The CDR3 totals 13 residues. V dropped 5 bases and J dropped 7 bases, with 14 bases sitting between them. CDR3 DNA sequence: TGTGCCAGTAGTCCTCCGGGGACGGATGAAGCTTTCTTT. Translating gives CASSPPGTDEAFF.

The chain is built from TRBV5-1 and TRBJ2-2; possibly TRBD2 for D (6 bases). CDR1 and CDR2 (germline): SGHRS, YFSETQ. The CDR3 extends over 13 amino acids. Trimming removed 1 base at V and 7 bases at J, with 8 bases between. The CDR3: CASSLKGGGELFF. The CDR3 DNA reads as TGCGCCAGCAGCTTGAAGGGAGGCGGGGAGCTGTTTTTT.

This chain links TRBV6-2 or TRBV6-3 with TRBJ2-3; D might be TRBD1 (5 bases). The germline V and J ends were trimmed by 6 bases and 2 bases, with 18 bases remaining between them. The CDR3 runs to 16 residues. CDR1 is MNHEY, CDR2 SVGEGT, per germline. The CDR3 bases are TGTGCCAGCAGACCCGCAGGGCTTCAGGTCACAGATACGCAGTATTTT. It encodes CASRPAGLQVTDTQYF.